These T cell receptor beta chains were read from a single sample in a study of blood T cell repertoires in COVID-19. Using immunoSEQ multiplex PCR, the repertoire was profiled, and TCRdb retains in-frame clones only, with some absent. The data show over 11,000 clones, roughly 90% seen once. What was sequenced was peripheral blood. These receptors were obtained from a human donor in a cohort sampled during active COVID-19. Each CDR3 is given with its conserved first and last residue.

J gene,V gene,CDR3 protein
TRBJ2-5,TRBV30,CAWSVQLNQETQYF
TRBJ2-3,TRBV24-1,CATSDSSGGHIQYF
TRBJ2-3,TRBV13,CASSFSWGGTDTQYF
TRBJ2-3,TRBV27,CATKEREGTDTQYF
TRBJ2-3,TRBV5-4,CASSLSGERTDTQYF
TRBJ2-5,TRBV5-6,CASSLGAGLQETQYF
TRBJ2-5,TRBV7-8,CASSPTSFRQETQYF
TRBJ2-2,TRBV19,CASRSLTGLTTGELFF
TRBJ1-3,TRBV28,CASTPSSGNTIYF
TRBJ1-5,TRBV3-1/TRBV3-2,CASSQRGLHQPQHF
TRBJ2-7,TRBV28,CASTGFSYEQYF
TRBJ1-5,TRBV19,CASSIGRNPNQPQHF
TRBJ2-2,TRBV28,CASSLRLANTGELFF
TRBJ2-3,TRBV28,CASSSPGLAGLDTQYF
TRBJ2-2,TRBV19,CASSIGVGHTNTGELFF
TRBJ2-7,TRBV7-6,CASSLGASGGGEQYF
TRBJ1-5,TRBV4-2,CASSQEQGLRNQPQHF
TRBJ1-4,TRBV10-3,CAISEAGQVNEKLFF
TRBJ1-6,TRBV7-8,CASSTRTGNNSPLHF
TRBJ2-7,TRBV29-1,CSVTEGGEQYF
TRBJ2-1,TRBV7-6,CASSSQVGSEPNEQFF
TRBJ1-6,TRBV27,CASSLSRLLSPLHF
TRBJ2-3,TRBV5-1,CASSLALKLTTDTQYF
TRBJ2-7,TRBV7-9,CASSPGQGKQYF
TRBJ2-3,TRBV3-1/TRBV3-2,CASSHNPGTSGDTQYF
TRBJ1-2,TRBV6-6,CASQSANYGYTF
TRBJ2-2,TRBV6-5,CASSPGVAGGGELFF
TRBJ1-1,TRBV3-1/TRBV3-2,CASSLTGSGDTEAFF
TRBJ2-7,TRBV5-1,CASSLVLAGAKEQYF
TRBJ1-2,TRBV10-3,CAISVQDTGYTF
TRBJ1-5,TRBV6-2/TRBV6-3,CASSYRGRGRNQPQHF
TRBJ2-7,TRBV15,CATSRTEAGYEQYF
TRBJ2-7,TRBV7-9,CASSLSEGVRYEQYF
TRBJ2-1,TRBV4-2,CASSQDRLAASYNEQFF
TRBJ1-2,TRBV7-9,CASSGQGGFGGYGYTF
TRBJ2-7,TRBV7-3,CASSLRGQQGAASSYEQYF
TRBJ1-2,TRBV5-1,CASSQTGTGVNGYTF
TRBJ1-1,TRBV19,CASTRWAEAFF
TRBJ2-3,TRBV28,CASSFPAGGEWDTQYF
TRBJ2-7,TRBV30,CAWSVLKNEQYF
TRBJ2-7,TRBV5-4,CASSLEGRKYF
TRBJ2-2,TRBV11-2,CASSLAVGELFF
TRBJ2-1,TRBV6-6,CASSPTSGRIIEQFF
TRBJ1-1,TRBV11-2,CASSARQGVTEAFF
TRBJ2-2,TRBV6-5,CASSREGGRGGELFF
TRBJ1-2,TRBV28,CASKDKLVQYGYTF
TRBJ2-7,TRBV28,CASSLGTSGTYEQYF
TRBJ1-4,TRBV29-1,CSVGRANEKLFF
TRBJ2-3,TRBV11-2,CASSFDRTDTQYF
TRBJ1-2,TRBV7-8,CASSFEGAITF
TRBJ2-3,TRBV7-9,CASSSRGQEGTSTDTQYF
TRBJ2-2,TRBV19,CASSILRGGTDTGELFF
TRBJ1-6,TRBV21-1,CASSSWAKNSPLHF
TRBJ1-2,TRBV18,CASSPGQMDYGYTF
TRBJ2-1,TRBV25-1,CASSDPGLEQFF
TRBJ1-2,TRBV6-5,CASSSGGDGYTF
TRBJ2-2,TRBV18,CASSPAGSLNTGELFF
TRBJ2-7,TRBV27,CASMGGASYEQYF
TRBJ1-4,TRBV7-9,CASSPSAASREKLFF
TRBJ1-2,TRBV9,CASSAPKGVGYTF